The 32 T cell receptor beta chains in this list originate from one sample, sequenced in a study. Libraries were prepared by immunoSEQ multiplex PCR; TCRdb keeps only in-frame clonotypes and omits some of them. Found here are some 70,000 clones, just over 90% of them singletons; the top ten hold 4.4%. Input material: PBMCs. These receptors were collected from a man between 35 and 55 years old with rheumatoid arthritis.

This rearrangement joins TRBV30 to TRBJ1-1; D is possibly TRBD1 (5 bases). Trimming removed 3 bases from V and 1 base from J, with 9 bases in between. The CDR3 contains 13 residues. Germline CDR1 GTSNPN, CDR2 SVGIG (reference sequence). CDR3 in amino acids: CAWRSGGNTEAFF. CDR3 nucleotides: TGTGCCTGGAGATCTGGGGGGAACACTGAAGCTTTCTTT. The full variable domain, in which reference TRBV30 and TRBJ1-1 provide the parts outside the CDR3, is SQTIHQWPATLVQPVGSPLSLECTVEGTSNPNLYWYRQAAGRGLQLLFYSVGIGQISSEVPQNLSASRPQDRQFILSSKKLLLSDSGFYLCAWRSGGNTEAFFGQGTRLTVV.

V usage is TRBV20-1 and J usage is TRBJ2-7; the match to TRBD1 covers 8 bases. CDR1 and CDR2 from the germline V gene are DFQATT and SNEGSKA (reference sequence). Trimming removed 3 bases from V and 5 bases from J; junction bases left unmatched: 0. This CDR3 region has 11 residues. The CDR3 region has the DNA TGCAGTGCTAGGGACAGGGACGAGCAGTACTTC. This encodes CSARDRDEQYF.

The genes are TRBV7-3 and TRBJ2-3; D possibly corresponds to TRBD1 (5 bases). The germline gives CDR1 SGHTA, CDR2 FQGTGA. This CDR3 comprises 14 residues. The V end lost 3 bases, the J end lost 1 base, and 8 bases lay between the germline ends. CDR3 sequence (DNA): TGTGCCAGCAGCTTGGGGCTGGGCACAGATACGCAGTATTTT. It encodes CASSLGLGTDTQYF.

V usage is TRBV18 and J usage is TRBJ1-1; D call uncertain. Germline CDR1 is KGHSH and CDR2 is LQKENI. V lost 3 bases to trimming and J lost 5 bases, with 13 bases between them. The CDR3 consists of 14 residues. The CDR3 here is CASSPSRPLTEAFF. The CDR3 bases are TGTGCCAGCTCACCGAGCAGGCCCTTGACTGAAGCTTTCTTT.

V gene TRBV6-5 combines with J gene TRBJ1-2, with 7 nucleotides matching TRBD1. V gave up 9 bases and J gave up 5 bases; unmatched junction bases: 6. The CDR3 is 12 amino acids. In germline, CDR1 is MNHEY, CDR2 SVGAGI. CDR3 sequence reads: CASRQGVYGYTF. The CDR3 coding sequence is TGTGCCAGTCGACAGGGTGTGTATGGCTACACCTTC.

CDR3 DNA sequence: TGTGCCAGCAGTTTATCGTTTGACAGACTAAACACTGAAGCTTTCTTT. Translation: CASSLSFDRLNTEAFF. The genes are TRBV27 and TRBJ1-1, with D perhaps TRBD1 (5 bases). The ends were cut back, 0 bases at V and 2 bases at J, with 13 bases in the middle. Germline V lookup: CDR1 MNHEY, CDR2 SMNVEV (reference sequence). This CDR3 contains 16 residues.

This clone was observed once. This rearrangement joins TRBV7-8 to TRBJ2-5, with TRBD2 matching over 8 bases. J was trimmed by 5 bases and V by 2 bases; bases with no gene match: 10. CDR1 is SGHVS and CDR2 is FQNEAQ in the germline V gene. The CDR3 runs 16 residues. CDR3 nucleotide sequence: TGTGCCAGCAGCTTAAGAACGGGAGGGCCTTTGGAGACCCAGTACTTC. It codes for CASSLRTGGPLETQYF.

V usage is TRBV7-2 and J usage is TRBJ2-6; possible D gene TRBD1, 6 bases. This CDR3 spans 19 amino acids. V dropped 5 bases and J dropped 0 bases, with 20 bases sitting between them. Germline CDR1 SGHTA, CDR2 FQGNSA. DNA for the CDR3: TGTGCCAGCAGCCGTCGGGTGGGCAGGGGAGACTCTGGGGCCAACGTCCTGACTTTC. Its translation: CASSRRVGRGDSGANVLTF.

The chain joins TRBV9 to TRBJ2-1; D is possibly TRBD2 (6 bases). CDR1 is SGDLS, CDR2 YYNGEE, per germline. Trimming took 4 bases from V and 2 from J, leaving 13 bases between them. CDR3 length: 15 amino acids. Written as DNA, the CDR3 is TGTGCCAGCAGCCCCGGACTAAGGGCCTACAATGAGCAGTTCTTC. It is translated as CASSPGLRAYNEQFF.

The CDR3 region is CASSEVRAANTGELFF. CDR3 nucleotides: TGTGCCAGCAGTGAGGTCCGGGCAGCGAACACCGGGGAGCTGTTTTTT. This chain links TRBV6-1 with TRBJ2-2; D uncertain. The CDR3 is 16 amino acids. Trimming took off 3 bases at V and 0 bases at J, with 11 bases between the two ends. The germline V gene has CDR1 MNHNS and CDR2 SASEGT.

This chain links TRBV5-6 with TRBJ1-6; 9 bases are shared with TRBD1. The CDR3 covers 14 residues. Losses at the gene ends were 4 bases for V and 10 bases for J; bases not matched to a gene: 6. The germline V gene has CDR1 SGHDT and CDR2 YYEEEE. The CDR3 loop is CASSRTGVGSPLHF. The CDR3 region has the DNA TGTGCCAGCAGCAGGACAGGGGTTGGATCACCCCTCCACTTT.

V usage is TRBV19 and J usage is TRBJ1-2; 9 bases are shared with TRBD1. The CDR3 sequence is 13 residues long. V lost 7 bases, J lost 6 bases, and 6 bases stayed unmatched. In germline, CDR1 is LNHDA, CDR2 SQIVND (reference sequence). The CDR3 loop reads CASKTGGLDGYTF. CDR3 in DNA: TGTGCCAGTAAGACAGGGGGGTTAGATGGCTACACCTTC.

The V call is TRBV9, the J call TRBJ1-2, with TRBD1 as a possible D gene (5 bases). Germline-derived CDR1 and CDR2 are SGDLS and YYNGEE. V was trimmed by 4 bases and J by 0 bases, leaving 16 bases between them. The CDR3 contains 16 residues. CDR3 DNA: TGTGCCAGCAGCCACCTCAGGGAGGACCCTAACTATGGCTACACCTTC. It codes for CASSHLREDPNYGYTF.

The rearrangement links TRBV7-9 to TRBJ2-5; 9 nucleotides align to TRBD2. CDR1 is SEHNR, CDR2 FQNEAQ, per germline (reference sequence). CDR3 length equals 15 residues. After removal of 6 bases from V and 5 bases from J, the junction contained 10 bases not matched to a gene. The CDR3 sequence is CASSPISGRRETQYF. The CDR3 DNA reads TGTGCCAGCAGTCCAATTAGCGGGAGAAGGGAGACCCAGTACTTC.

The rearrangement joins TRBV14 to TRBJ2-1; 11 nucleotides agree with TRBD2. CDR1 and CDR2 (germline): SGHDN, FVKESK. V gave up 0 bases and J gave up 3 bases; unmatched junction bases: 7. The CDR3 runs to 18 residues. In DNA, the CDR3 is TGTGCCAGCAGCCAAGATAAAGGACTAGCGGGCCTCTACAATGAGCAGTTCTTC. As protein: CASSQDKGLAGLYNEQFF.

The chain has TRBV5-1 and TRBJ2-2; D gene unclear. V lost 0 bases, J lost 1 base, and 10 bases lay in between. This CDR3 comprises 16 residues. Germline V CDR1 and CDR2: SGHRS, YFSETQ. Here the CDR3 DNA reads TGCGCCAGCAGCTTGGGGCAGCACATGAACACCGGGGAGCTGTTTTTT. This translates into CASSLGQHMNTGELFF.

This chain joins TRBV6-1 and TRBJ2-3; D tentatively reads TRBD1 or TRBD2 (5 bases each). The CDR3 consists of 16 residues. Germline assignment: CDR1 MNHNS and CDR2 SASEGT. Trimming stripped 2 bases from V and 2 bases from J, with 14 bases between. CDR3 region: CASSESIGAYTDTQYF. In DNA, the CDR3 is TGTGCCAGCAGTGAATCGATCGGGGCGTACACAGATACGCAGTATTTT.

The chain combines TRBV2 with TRBJ2-1, with TRBD2 matching 7 bases. V trimming: 10 bases; J trimming: 0 bases; junction bases outside the gene matches: 15. The CDR3 spans 17 residues. Germline V gene lookup returns CDR1 SNHLY and CDR2 FYNNEI. CDR3 residues: CATPLGASGNSYNEQFF. The CDR3 region has the DNA TGTGCCACTCCTCTTGGGGCTAGCGGAAACTCCTACAATGAGCAGTTCTTC.

This chain links TRBV7-9 with TRBJ2-2, with a possible D match to TRBD1 (5 bases). The CDR3 extends over 15 amino acids. V was cut by 3 bases and J by 4 bases, with 12 bases left in between. From germline, CDR1 is SEHNR and CDR2 FQNEAQ (reference sequence). CDR3 sequence (DNA): TGTGCCAGCAGCTTGGGGCAGACTTTCACCGGGGAGCTGTTTTTT. Translated, it gives CASSLGQTFTGELFF. The full variable domain, rest sourced from reference TRBV7-9 and TRBJ2-2, is DTGVSQNPRHKITKRGQNVTFRCDPISEHNRLYWYRQTLGQGPEFLTYFQNEAQLEKSRLLSDRFSAERPKGSFSTLEIQRTEQGDSAMYLCASSLGQTFTGELFFGEGSRLTVL.

The rearrangement links TRBV27 to TRBJ1-2; TRBD1 agrees at 8 bases. From germline, CDR1 is MNHEY and CDR2 SMNVEV (reference sequence). J lost 1 base, V lost 8 bases, and 6 bases had no gene match. The CDR3 spans 14 residues. This CDR3 is CASGSDRVNYGYTF. DNA of the CDR3: TGTGCCAGCGGCTCGGACAGGGTTAACTATGGCTACACCTTC.

The chain couples TRBV19 to TRBJ1-2; no definite D call. Deletions cut 4 bases from V and 7 bases from J, with 13 bases between. Per germline, CDR1 LNHDA and CDR2 SQIVND (reference sequence). This CDR3 is 13 amino acids long. The CDR3, as DNA: TGTGCCAGTAGTACCGTGGGGTTGGGTGGCTACACCTTC. Its protein product is CASSTVGLGGYTF.

CDR3 sequence: CASSYSEGERRAFF. DNA for the CDR3: TGTGCCAGCAGTTACTCAGAGGGCGAAAGAAGGGCTTTCTTT. The rearrangement links TRBV6-2 or TRBV6-3 to TRBJ1-1, with D unresolved. CDR1 and CDR2 from the germline V gene are MNHEY and SVGEGT. Trimming shortened V by 0 bases and J by 11 bases, and 16 bases separated the two germline ends. CDR3 length: 14 amino acids.

This chain joins TRBV18 and TRBJ2-5, with 7 bases fitting TRBD2. The CDR3 loop spans 15 amino acids. With V trimmed by 3 bases and J by 2 bases, 6 bases remained unmatched. Germline V lookup: CDR1 KGHSH, CDR2 LQKENI. The CDR3 reads CASSPTWGGQETQYF. The CDR3 DNA reads as TGTGCCAGCTCACCGACCTGGGGGGGACAAGAGACCCAGTACTTC.

CDR3 region: CASSSRLNTEAFF. The CDR3 nucleotides read TGTGCCAGCAGTTCCAGGCTGAACACTGAAGCTTTCTTT. The V gene is TRBV28, the J gene TRBJ1-1, with D unresolved. The CDR3 is made up of 13 amino acids. The germline CDR1 and CDR2 sequences are MDHEN and SYDVKM. V was cut by 4 bases and J by 0 bases, with 6 bases left in between.

V is TRBV5-1 and J is TRBJ2-1; TRBD2 matches 8 bases. V shed 0 bases and J 1 base; nucleotides not matched to a gene: 3. This CDR3 contains 16 residues. Germline V CDR1 and CDR2: SGHRS, YFSETQ. CDR3 coding DNA: TGCGCCAGCAGCTTGGAACTAGCGGTTTCCTACAATGAGCAGTTCTTC. Amino acids: CASSLELAVSYNEQFF.

The chain joins TRBV2 to TRBJ2-1; TRBD2 agrees at 12 bases. This CDR3 region has 15 residues. Germline assignment: CDR1 SNHLY and CDR2 FYNNEI. With 0 bases clipped from V and 13 bases from J, the junction kept 7 bases outside the gene matches. CDR3 coding DNA: TGTGCCAGCAGTGAAGCCCTCGGACTAGCGGGGAGTCAGTTCTTC. Translation: CASSEALGLAGSQFF.

V usage is TRBV28 and J usage is TRBJ2-7; D is undetermined. Germline CDR1 MDHEN, CDR2 SYDVKM. The CDR3 covers 11 residues. V was cut by 7 bases and J by 6 bases, with 10 bases left in between. The DNA of the CDR3 is TGTGCCAGCAAGGGCAGAACCGAGCAGTACTTC. Protein sequence: CASKGRTEQYF.

This chain joins TRBV28 and TRBJ2-2, with 8 bases fitting TRBD1. Germline assignment: CDR1 MDHEN and CDR2 SYDVKM. The V and J ends lost 4 bases and 8 bases, in that order; junction bases with no gene match: 12. This CDR3 contains 16 residues. Here the CDR3 reads CASSSSGTGRRGELFF. CDR3 coding DNA: TGTGCCAGCAGTTCCTCGGGGACAGGCAGAAGAGGGGAGCTGTTTTTT.

This chain joins TRBV18 and TRBJ1-6; the D is unclear. V dropped 3 bases and J dropped 2 bases, with 11 bases sitting between them. The CDR3 covers 16 residues. Germline V gene data show CDR1 as KGHSH and CDR2 as LQKENI. As DNA, the CDR3 is TGTGCCAGCTCACCGGAAGGGAATGCCTATAATTCACCCCTCCACTTT. Translating it yields CASSPEGNAYNSPLHF.

The chain carries TRBV5-1 and TRBJ2-5, with D tentatively TRBD2 (6 bases). CDR3 size: 18 residues. Germline CDR1 reads SGHRS; CDR2 reads YFSETQ. Trimming pared 0 bases from V and 4 bases from J, leaving 22 bases between. The CDR3 sequence: CASSLGAVTPGVGETQYF. The CDR3 nucleotides are TGCGCCAGCAGCTTGGGAGCGGTTACCCCGGGAGTTGGAGAGACCCAGTACTTC. Variable domain in full (rest from reference TRBV5-1 and TRBJ2-5): KAGVTQTPRYLIKTRGQQVTLSCSPISGHRSVSWYQQTPGQGLQFLFEYFSETQRNKGNFPGRFSGRQFSNSRSEMNVSTLELGDSALYLCASSLGAVTPGVGETQYFGPGTRLLVL.

The gene calls are TRBV7-6 and TRBJ1-6; a weak D match, TRBD1 (6 bases). The germline gives CDR1 SGHVS, CDR2 FNYEAQ. The CDR3 consists of 16 residues. V was pared by 1 base and J by 6 bases, with 13 bases between. The CDR3 DNA is TGTGCCAGCAGCTTAGTGTCAGGGGACCTTAATTCACCCCTCCACTTT. Translated: CASSLVSGDLNSPLHF.

The V gene is TRBV19, the J gene TRBJ1-5; D is unresolved. The CDR3 extends over 13 amino acids. Germline V CDR1 and CDR2: LNHDA, SQIVND (reference sequence). V gave up 2 bases and J gave up 0 bases, with 2 bases separating them. CDR3 nucleotides: TGTGCCAGTAGTATAAGTAGCAATCAGCCCCAGCATTTT. Amino acid sequence: CASSISSNQPQHF.